Below, one T cell receptor beta chain is given with its context. Its specificity is not known. This specimen belongs to a study of cytotoxic CD8 clonotypes in ibrutinib-treated CLL. Study as a whole: Among responders, about 25 were partial and 2 complete; after median about 70 months, around 15 stayed remitted and approximately 12 progressed. Study outcomes and limitations: The study found clonality rose at ibrutinib response, then fell toward baseline at progression. In comparison with age-matched healthy donors, baseline clonality was higher and tracked circulating CD8+ T-cell counts. Sustained-remission patients were sampled at different times than progressing patients were.

Here immunoSEQ multiplex PCR was the method, and the copy in TCRdb shows in-frame clones only, minus some. This repertoire shows over 200,000 clones, about 75% found once; its top ten account for about 6%. Between the trimmed V and J ends, which lost 3 bases and 5 bases, there was a span of 11 bases. The CDR3 spans 14 residues. CDR1 and CDR2 from the germline V gene are LGHNA and YSLEER. The TCR was taken from a human donor with chronic lymphocytic leukemia. The chain has TRBV4-3 and TRBJ2-1; D call uncertain. The sample here was PBMCs, taken after 12 months of ibrutinib treatment. The CDR3 nucleotides are TGCGCCAGCAGCCACGATCCCTTTGACAATGAGCAGTTCTTC. It codes for CASSHDPFDNEQFF.